This T cell receptor (beta chain) is from a study of T-cell reconstitution after alpha-beta-depleted transplantation in children listed by TCRdb under 2016. With respect to the entire study: T-cell immune reconstitution after TCRalphabeta/CD19-depleted allogeneic hematopoietic cell transplantation in children was quantitatively tracked in the study by means of TCR repertoire profiling. Beyond this particular receptor, the publication reports: In some patients, the high TCRbeta diversity seen at day 60 was put down to recipient T cells and intrathymic progenitors that had survived conditioning. Over subsequent months, a decline in hyperexpanded clone frequencies was noted, and after one year, T-cell counts and TCRbeta diversity were mostly ascribed to newly produced T cells. The apparently early alphabetaT-cell count recovery about two months after transplant was reportedly dependent on only several hundred rapidly expanded clones derived from non-depleted graft cells.

From the cysteine through the phenylalanine, the CDR3 covers 16 amino acids. Here the CDR3 DNA is all that survives: 48 bases in frame from base 1. V is shortened by 2 bases, J by 3 bases, and the region joining them spans 13 bases. CDR1 and CDR2, per the germline V gene, are MNHEY and SVGAGI. This clonotype was found many times. No antigen is known for it. No qualities accompany the bases; no much larger clone lies one base away. The treatment or condition label corresponds to: allogeneic hematopoietic cell transplantation with graft depleted of TCRalphabeta T cells and CD19 B cells. The transplant recipients were children given TCRalphabeta/CD19-depleted allogeneic hematopoietic cell grafts. Preparation of the library involved PCR. Sequencing used an Illumina HiSeq 2500. TCR library preparation used molecular barcoding, with unique molecular identifiers applied to normalize quantification of the TCRbeta repertoire. TCRdb redid the processing of the public reads, applying fastp at Q25 and MiXCR, and retained in-frame beta chains. CDR3 protein sequences are deduplicated, and each keeps its most common genes and DNA. Across this sample there are 140,000 or so distinct CDR3 sequences, with 7.5% to 9% seen only once. Around 18% of the sample rests with the top ten.

Here the sequenced sample was PBMCs, mostly from graft donor cells, taken 180 days after TCRalphabeta/CD19-depleted stem cell transplant. This receptor was taken from a female patient aged 2 to 10 who had a stem cell transplant for congenital amegakaryocytic thrombocytopenia, so the T cells may come from the graft donor. The V and J genes are TRBV6-5 and TRBJ2-2; TRBD1 might be the D gene, on 6 matching bases. Read as DNA, the sequence is TGTGCCAGCAGTTACCGCCACAGGGTCGACACCGGGGAGCTGTTTTTT. Its protein is CASSYRHRVDTGELFF.